The clone carrying this TCR beta chain was seen a single time. Authors' analysis steps: Counts of nucleated cells, estimated from reference gene primer amplification, were obtained. Method: immunoSEQ multiplex PCR; TCRdb's copy keeps in-frame clones and lacks some. That table furnishes V, J and clone size, whereas the DNA furnished D and trimming. The top ten clones hold around 29% of a sample with 65,000 to 75,000 clones, around 90% of them seen once. This sample was taken from a study of blood T cell repertoires in COVID-19. Study as a whole: Acute and convalescent COVID-19 samples came from the United States, Italy and Spain. T cells, B-cell-depleted T cells, or PBMCs provided the cDNA or gDNA that served as material.

Germline V lookup: CDR1 KGHSH, CDR2 LQKENI. The trim removed 3 bases at V and 6 bases at J, leaving 4 bases unmatched. This CDR3 contains 14 residues. The sequence was collected from a woman of 80 years or more with active or convalescent COVID-19. This chain links TRBV18 with TRBJ1-5, with TRBD1 matching 8 bases. Sequencing was performed on peripheral blood. The CDR3 sequence: CASSPGQESQPQHF. The CDR3 coding sequence is TGTGCCAGCTCACCGGGACAGGAATCTCAGCCCCAGCATTTT. Together with reference TRBV18 and TRBJ1-5, the CDR3 gives the full variable domain: NAGVMQNPRHLVRRRGQEARLRCSPMKGHSHVYWYRQLPEEGLKFMVYLQKENIIDESGMPKERFSAEFPKEGPSILRIQQVVRGDSAAYFCASSPGQESQPQHFGDGTRLSIL.